Listed here are 32 T cell receptor beta chains from one sample, sequenced in a study of T cells after yellow fever vaccination. TCRdb reanalysed the 5' RACE reads using MiXCR and keeps one entry per CDR3 protein. The repertoire includes hundreds of thousands of distinct CDR3 sequences, under 20% of them detected once, and 15% to 20% sits in the top ten. Material: PBMCs, obtained before the yellow fever booster vaccination. The receptors were sampled from a man younger than 30 who received the YFV17D yellow fever vaccine.

To note about this clonotype: Compared with germline, one end of the junction differs, possibly owing to a read error. The chain combines TRBV20-1 with TRBJ2-1; no reliable D call. CDR3 length: 14 residues. Germline CDR1 and CDR2: DFQATT and SNEGSKA (reference sequence). DNA for the CDR3: TGCAGTGCTAGCCCCCTCCCCTCGCCCTCGAAGACCCGCTTC. Translated, it gives CSASPLPSPSKTRF.

The chain is built from TRBV5-1 and TRBJ1-5, with D perhaps TRBD1 (6 bases). V dropped 0 bases and J dropped 3 bases, with 28 bases sitting between them. This CDR3 has 21 amino acids. Germline V gene sequence: CDR1 SGHRS, CDR2 YFSETQ. CDR3 in DNA: TGCGCCAGCAGCTTGGGTCGGTCTCCGAAACCTAGGACAGACTCCAATCAGCCCCAGCATTTT. Amino acids: CASSLGRSPKPRTDSNQPQHF.

This clonotype turned up a few times. The V and J genes are TRBV12-3 or TRBV12-4 and TRBJ1-1; the match to TRBD1 covers 7 bases. V trimming: 0 bases; J trimming: 5 bases; junction bases outside the gene matches: 3. The CDR3 spans 14 residues. The CDR3 DNA is TGTGCCAGCAGTTTAGCCAGGGGGGGTACTGAAGCTTTCTTT. This gives the protein CASSLARGGTEAFF.

The chain employs TRBV3-1 and TRBJ2-7, with TRBD2 matching over 8 bases. The CDR3 runs 17 residues. The trim removed 0 bases at V and 7 bases at J, leaving 14 bases unmatched. The germline V gene has CDR1 LGHDT and CDR2 YNNKEL (reference sequence). DNA of the CDR3: TGTGCCAGCAGCCAAGATTGGCGGCGGGGGGTATCTTGGGAGCAGTACTTC. Translation gives CASSQDWRRGVSWEQYF.

V is TRBV29-1 and J is TRBJ2-3; tentatively, D is TRBD1 (5 bases). Germline-derived CDR1 and CDR2 are SQVTM and ANQGSEA. The V end lost 6 bases, the J end lost 2 bases, and 12 bases lay between the germline ends. The CDR3 runs to 13 residues. This CDR3 reads CSVTQVNTDTQYF. DNA for the CDR3: TGCAGCGTCACACAGGTGAACACAGATACGCAGTATTTT.

The genes are TRBV29-1 and TRBJ1-2; D is unclear. The CDR3 covers 12 residues. Per germline, CDR1 SQVTM and CDR2 ANQGSEA. V was clipped by 5 bases and J by 8 bases, with 15 bases between them. CDR3 region: CSVQVEVWGYTF. As DNA, the CDR3 is TGCAGCGTTCAGGTGGAAGTCTGGGGCTACACCTTC. Supplemented by reference TRBV29-1 and TRBJ1-2, the full variable domain reads SAVISQKPSRDICQRGTSLTIQCQVDSQVTMMFWYRQQPGQSLTLIATANQGSEATYESGFVIDKFPISRPNLTFSTLTVSNMSPEDSSIYLCSVQVEVWGYTFGSGTRLTVV.

There are a few counts of this clonotype. The chain uses TRBV9 and TRBJ2-7; 9 bases are shared with TRBD1. From germline, CDR1 is SGDLS and CDR2 YYNGEE. V shed 0 bases, J shed 3 bases, and the junction held 4 bases outside the gene matches. This CDR3 is 15 amino acids long. The CDR3 reads CASSVGQTGGYEQYF. CDR3 sequence (DNA): TGTGCCAGCAGCGTAGGTCAGACAGGGGGCTACGAGCAGTACTTC.

This chain uses TRBV4-1 with TRBJ2-7; 8 nucleotides align to TRBD1. This CDR3 spans 15 amino acids. After removal of 2 bases from V and 6 bases from J, the junction contained 9 bases not matched to a gene. Germline CDR1 is MGHRA and CDR2 is YSYEKL. The CDR3 region is CASSQFRRTGTEQYF. CDR3 bases: TGCGCCAGCAGCCAATTTCGGAGGACAGGGACCGAGCAGTACTTC.

The chain links TRBV20-1 to TRBJ2-7; possibly TRBD1 for D (5 bases). Trimming left V 5 bases short and J 3 bases short, with 20 bases between. The length of the CDR3 is 15 residues. CDR1 DFQATT and CDR2 SNEGSKA come from the germline V gene (reference sequence). CDR3 loop: CSAHTGLNSLYEQYF. CDR3 in DNA: TGCAGTGCTCATACAGGATTAAATTCCCTCTACGAGCAGTACTTC.

V and J are TRBV7-9 and TRBJ2-5; no definite D call. Germline V lookup: CDR1 SEHNR, CDR2 FQNEAQ (reference sequence). The CDR3 is 15 residues long. V was clipped by 4 bases and J by 3 bases, with 15 bases between them. The CDR3 region is CASSSNEDGKETQYF. In nucleotides, the CDR3 is TGTGCCAGCAGCTCAAACGAGGACGGTAAAGAGACCCAGTACTTC.

The chain is built from TRBV11-2 and TRBJ1-1, with no clear D. With 8 bases removed from V and 0 bases from J, the gap between germline ends came to 10 bases. The CDR3 extends over 13 amino acids. Germline V gene lookup returns CDR1 SGHAT and CDR2 FQNNGV. CDR3 in DNA: TGTGCCAGCCTATTACAGATGAACACTGAAGCTTTCTTT. It specifies CASLLQMNTEAFF. The variable domain in full, with the rest retrieved from reference TRBV11-2 and TRBJ1-1, is EAGVAQSPRYKIIEKRQSVAFWCNPISGHATLYWYQQILGQGPKLLIQFQNNGVVDDSQLPKDRFSAERLKGVDSTLKIQPAKLEDSAVYLCASLLQMNTEAFFGQGTRLTVV.

There are a few counts of this clonotype. V is TRBV4-1 and J is TRBJ2-2, with D hard to call. The CDR3 length is 13 residues. V dropped 3 bases and J dropped 6 bases, with 8 bases sitting between them. The germline V gene has CDR1 MGHRA and CDR2 YSYEKL. The CDR3 here is CASSHIGSGELFF. The CDR3 region has the DNA TGCGCCAGCAGCCATATCGGCTCCGGGGAGCTGTTTTTT.

This clonotype was recorded a few times. The CDR3 sequence: CASSYHATDQPQHF. The DNA of the CDR3 is TGTGCCAGCAGTTACCACGCGACTGATCAGCCCCAGCATTTT. V gene TRBV6-2 or TRBV6-3 combines with J gene TRBJ1-5; the D is unclear. The CDR3 is made up of 14 amino acids. Germline V gives CDR1 MNHEY, CDR2 SVGEGT. V dropped 2 bases and J dropped 5 bases, with 10 bases sitting between them.

As regards this clonotype: One junction end does not reproduce the germline sequence, and a read error may be involved. The gene calls are TRBV7-2 and TRBJ1-5, with TRBD1 identical over 8 bases. CDR1 SGHTA and CDR2 FQGNSA come from the germline V gene. The CDR3 extends over 15 amino acids. The CDR3, as DNA: TGTGCCAGCAGCCCCGACAGGGGTTGGAATCAGCACCAGCATTTT. Its protein product is CASSPDRGWNQHQHF.

The chain joins TRBV29-1 to TRBJ2-7; D perhaps matches TRBD1 (6 bases). The CDR3 loop spans 12 amino acids. The ends were cut back, 6 bases at V and 0 bases at J, with 9 bases in the middle. Germline CDR1 is SQVTM and CDR2 is ANQGSEA. The DNA for the CDR3 is TGCAGCGTCCGGGACAACTCCTACGAGCAGTACGTC. As protein: CSVRDNSYEQYV.

The chain combines TRBV7-2 with TRBJ2-1; 7 bases match TRBD1. V dropped 7 bases and J dropped 4; count of bases not matched to a gene: 10. The CDR3 contains 15 residues. Germline lookup yields CDR1 SGHTA and CDR2 FQGNSA. The CDR3 sequence: CASIATPGQYNEQFF. CDR3 DNA: TGTGCCAGCATCGCTACTCCGGGACAGTACAATGAGCAGTTCTTC.

The V gene is TRBV12-3 or TRBV12-4, the J gene TRBJ1-5, with D possibly matching TRBD1 (5 bases). Trimming stripped 6 bases from V and 4 bases from J, with 19 bases between. The CDR3 runs 16 residues. As DNA, the CDR3 is TGTGCCAGCAGACCGGGGGGTACGGTTCGGAATCAGCCCCAGCATTTT. It yields the protein CASRPGGTVRNQPQHF.

V and J are TRBV6-5 and TRBJ2-3, with D possibly matching TRBD1 (5 bases). Germline assignment: CDR1 MNHEY and CDR2 SVGAGI. V gave up 1 base and J gave up 7 bases, with 15 bases separating them. The CDR3 is made up of 15 amino acids. Here the CDR3 reads CASSYWGSGSYTQYF. CDR3 sequence (DNA): TGTGCCAGCAGTTACTGGGGCAGTGGTTCTTATACGCAGTATTTT.

This clonotype has more than one count but fewer than ten. The chain is built from TRBV7-6 and TRBJ2-1; D is undetermined. V shed 5 bases and J shed 8 bases, with 7 bases lying between them. Germline CDR1 reads SGHVS; CDR2 reads FNYEAQ. The CDR3 runs 11 residues. The CDR3 DNA reads TGTGCCAGCAGCCCTGTCTATGAGCAGTTCTTC. As protein: CASSPVYEQFF.

The chain joins TRBV11-2 to TRBJ1-6; no clear D gene. CDR3 length: 16 residues. The germline V gene encodes CDR1 SGHAT and CDR2 FQNNGV. The germline V and J ends were trimmed by 4 bases and 8 bases, with 18 bases remaining between them. The CDR3 loop reads CASSSPKGPRDSPLHF. CDR3 DNA sequence: TGTGCCAGCAGCTCCCCGAAAGGACCTAGGGATTCACCCCTCCACTTT. The whole variable domain, remainder taken from reference TRBV11-2 and TRBJ1-6, is EAGVAQSPRYKIIEKRQSVAFWCNPISGHATLYWYQQILGQGPKLLIQFQNNGVVDDSQLPKDRFSAERLKGVDSTLKIQPAKLEDSAVYLCASSSPKGPRDSPLHFGNGTRLTVT.

This clonotype has only a few counts. This chain joins TRBV7-2 and TRBJ2-5, with D unclear. Deletions cut 5 bases from V and 5 bases from J, with 12 bases between. The CDR3 spans 13 residues. The germline V gene encodes CDR1 SGHTA and CDR2 FQGNSA. The CDR3 coding sequence is TGTGCCAGCAGCGCACGCTTTGGGGAGACCCAGTACTTC. Its translation: CASSARFGETQYF.

Worth noting for this clonotype: The junction and the germline gene differ at one end; a read error may be behind it. This sequence joins TRBV5-1 and TRBJ2-5; D is perhaps TRBD1 (6 bases). CDR3 length: 14 residues. Germline assignment: CDR1 SGHRS and CDR2 YFSETQ. The CDR3 region has the DNA TGCGCCAGCGGGAACGGACAGACTCAAGATACCCAGTACTTC. It encodes CASGNGQTQDTQYF.

The table lists this clonotype with many counts. The rearrangement uses TRBV5-4 and TRBJ2-4; D possibly uses TRBD1 or TRBD2 (5 bases each). CDR3 length: 15 residues. Trimming shortened V by 1 base and J by 4 bases, and 12 bases separated the two germline ends. Germline V gene sequence: CDR1 SGHNT, CDR2 YYREEE (reference sequence). Written as DNA, the CDR3 is TGTGCCAGCAGCTTGAGAGGGGATGGGAAAAACATTCAGTACTTC. Encoded protein: CASSLRGDGKNIQYF. The whole variable domain, filled in from reference TRBV5-4 and TRBJ2-4, reads ETGVTQSPTHLIKTRGQQVTLRCSSQSGHNTVSWYQQALGQGPQFIFQYYREEENGRGNFPPRFSGLQFPNYSSELNVNALELDDSALYLCASSLRGDGKNIQYFGAGTRLSVL.

The chain has TRBV7-8 and TRBJ2-7; 8 bases agree with TRBD2. The germline CDR1 and CDR2 sequences are SGHVS and FQNEAQ. The V gene end was trimmed by 4 bases and the J gene end by 0 bases; junction bases not matched to a gene: 5. The CDR3 consists of 15 residues. The CDR3 nucleotides read TGTGCCAGCAGCTACGGGCGGGGGGCCTCCTACGAGCAGTACTTC. Encoded protein: CASSYGRGASYEQYF.

This clonotype was observed a few times. This chain uses TRBV5-1 with TRBJ2-4; 7 nucleotides line up with TRBD2. With 2 bases clipped from V and 8 bases from J, the junction kept 7 bases outside the gene matches. The germline CDR1 and CDR2 sequences are SGHRS and YFSETQ. The CDR3 extends over 14 amino acids. CDR3 amino acids: CASSFGLAEDIQYF. The CDR3 DNA follows: TGCGCCAGCAGCTTCGGCCTAGCGGAGGACATTCAGTACTTC.

V is TRBV9 and J is TRBJ2-3, with TRBD2 identical over 12 bases. In germline, CDR1 is SGDLS, CDR2 YYNGEE. The CDR3 length is 19 residues. V was pared by 4 bases and J by 2 bases, with 14 bases of the junction left unmatched. CDR3 sequence reads: CASSLGGVTSGGYTDTQYF. CDR3 DNA: TGTGCCAGCAGCTTAGGCGGCGTGACTAGCGGGGGTTACACAGATACGCAGTATTTT.

This rearrangement joins TRBV6-5 to TRBJ2-5, with 8 bases fitting TRBD1. The ends lost 2 bases at V and 4 bases at J; junction bases unmatched: 6. The CDR3 loop spans 15 amino acids. The germline gives CDR1 MNHEY, CDR2 SVGAGI. The CDR3 DNA is TGTGCCAGCAGTTACACAGGGGGTAGGGGAGAGACCCAGTACTTC. It yields the protein CASSYTGGRGETQYF.

This clonotype occurred a few times. This chain joins TRBV18 and TRBJ1-2; D not resolved. This CDR3 comprises 12 residues. Per germline, CDR1 KGHSH and CDR2 LQKENI. V lost 6 bases to trimming and J lost 8 bases, with 13 bases between them. The DNA of the CDR3 is TGTGCCAGCTCCCTTGACTCGGCGGGCTACACCTTC. Protein product: CASSLDSAGYTF.

The chain recombines TRBV20-1 with TRBJ2-1, with TRBD2 identical over 11 bases. In germline, CDR1 is DFQATT, CDR2 SNEGSKA (reference sequence). This CDR3 region has 13 residues. The CDR3 DNA follows: TGCAGCTCCCCGGGACTAGCGGACAATGAGCAGTTCTTC. Translated, it gives CSSPGLADNEQFF.

The gene calls are TRBV5-1 and TRBJ2-1; no reliable D call. This CDR3 is 14 amino acids long. Germline CDR1 reads SGHRS; CDR2 reads YFSETQ. V lost 0 bases and J lost 6, with 10 bases in between. CDR3 sequence reads: CASSLAAVGNEQFF. The CDR3 DNA reads as TGCGCCAGCAGCTTGGCAGCCGTGGGCAATGAGCAGTTCTTC. Supplemented by reference TRBV5-1 and TRBJ2-1, the full variable domain reads KAGVTQTPRYLIKTRGQQVTLSCSPISGHRSVSWYQQTPGQGLQFLFEYFSETQRNKGNFPGRFSGRQFSNSRSEMNVSTLELGDSALYLCASSLAAVGNEQFFGPGTRLTVL.

This chain links TRBV5-1 with TRBJ2-7; no clear D gene. From germline, CDR1 is SGHRS and CDR2 YFSETQ. V was pared by 1 base and J by 7 bases, with 18 bases between. This CDR3 has 15 residues. CDR3 DNA sequence: TGCGCCAGCAGCTTGAAAGGGTCCCCCGATGGTGAGCAGTACTTC. Protein: CASSLKGSPDGEQYF.

This clonotype was recorded a few times. The chain uses TRBV7-3 and TRBJ2-1; 7 bases line up with TRBD1. With 5 bases clipped from V and 3 bases from J, the junction kept 10 bases outside the gene matches. CDR1 is SGHTA, CDR2 FQGTGA, per germline. The CDR3 extends over 16 amino acids. In DNA, the CDR3 is TGTGCCAGCAGCCAGAACAGGGGAAGGGGCTACAATGAGCAGTTCTTC. Translating gives CASSQNRGRGYNEQFF. Together with reference TRBV7-3 and TRBJ2-1, the CDR3 gives the full variable domain: GAGVSQTPSNKVTEKGKYVELRCDPISGHTALYWYRQSLGQGPEFLIYFQGTGAADDSGLPNDRFFAVRPEGSVSTLKIQRTERGDSAVYLCASSQNRGRGYNEQFFGPGTRLTVL.